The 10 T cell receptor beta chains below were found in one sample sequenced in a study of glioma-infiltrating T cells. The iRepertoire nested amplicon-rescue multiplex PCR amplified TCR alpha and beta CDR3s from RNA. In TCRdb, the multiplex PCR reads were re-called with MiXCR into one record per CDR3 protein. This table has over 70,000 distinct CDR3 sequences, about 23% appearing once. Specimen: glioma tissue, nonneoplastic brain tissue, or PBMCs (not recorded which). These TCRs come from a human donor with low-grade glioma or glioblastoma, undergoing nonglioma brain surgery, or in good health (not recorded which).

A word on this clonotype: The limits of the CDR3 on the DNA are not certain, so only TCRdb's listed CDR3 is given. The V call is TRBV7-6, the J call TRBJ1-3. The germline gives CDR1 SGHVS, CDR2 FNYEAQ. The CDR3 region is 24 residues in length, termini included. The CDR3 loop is CASSLGLGGYEQYFGPGTGNTIYF.

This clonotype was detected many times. DNA of the CDR3: TGTGCCAGCAGGAGGGACGGAACTAGCACAGATACGCAGTATTTT. Amino acid sequence: CASRRDGTSTDTQYF. The rearrangement joins TRBV6-1 to TRBJ2-3; D tentatively reads TRBD1 or TRBD2 (5 bases each). Trimming cost V 6 bases and J 0 bases, with 13 bases left between them. The germline V gene has CDR1 MNHNS and CDR2 SASEGT. This CDR3 spans 15 amino acids.

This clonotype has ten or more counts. As DNA, the CDR3 is TGTGCCAGCAGTCTCTCGGGACAGAATAGCAATCAGCCCCAGCATTTT. Translation: CASSLSGQNSNQPQHF. The V gene is TRBV27, the J gene TRBJ1-5; 7 bases map to TRBD1. Germline values: CDR1 MNHEY, CDR2 SMNVEV (reference sequence). This CDR3 region has 16 residues. V trimming: 5 bases; J trimming: 0 bases; junction bases outside the gene matches: 7.

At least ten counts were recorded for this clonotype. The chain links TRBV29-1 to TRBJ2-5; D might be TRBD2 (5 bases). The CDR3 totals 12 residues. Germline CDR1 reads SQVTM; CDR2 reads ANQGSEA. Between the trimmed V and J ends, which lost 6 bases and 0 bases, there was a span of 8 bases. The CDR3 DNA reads TGCAGCGTGAGGGAGTACCAAGAGACCCAGTACTTC. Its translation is CSVREYQETQYF.

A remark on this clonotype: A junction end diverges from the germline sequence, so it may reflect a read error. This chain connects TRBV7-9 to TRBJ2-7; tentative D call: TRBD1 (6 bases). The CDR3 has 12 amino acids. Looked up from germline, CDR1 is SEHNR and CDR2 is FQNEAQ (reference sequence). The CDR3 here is CVSSQGGSEQYF. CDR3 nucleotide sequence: TGTGTCAGCAGCCAAGGGGGTTCCGAGCAGTACTTC.

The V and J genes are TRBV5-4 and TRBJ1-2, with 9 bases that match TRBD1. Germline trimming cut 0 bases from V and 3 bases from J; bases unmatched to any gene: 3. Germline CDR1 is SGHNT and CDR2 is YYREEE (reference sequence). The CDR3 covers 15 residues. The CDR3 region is CASSLGDRDYYGYTF. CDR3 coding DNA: TGTGCCAGCAGCTTGGGGGACAGGGATTACTATGGCTACACCTTC.

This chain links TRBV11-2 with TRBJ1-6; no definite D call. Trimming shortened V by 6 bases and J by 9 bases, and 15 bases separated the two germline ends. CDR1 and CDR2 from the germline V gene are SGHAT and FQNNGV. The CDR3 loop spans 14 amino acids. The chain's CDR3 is CASSSDGSSSPLHF. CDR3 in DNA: TGTGCCAGCAGTTCCGACGGGTCGAGTTCACCCCTCCACTTT.

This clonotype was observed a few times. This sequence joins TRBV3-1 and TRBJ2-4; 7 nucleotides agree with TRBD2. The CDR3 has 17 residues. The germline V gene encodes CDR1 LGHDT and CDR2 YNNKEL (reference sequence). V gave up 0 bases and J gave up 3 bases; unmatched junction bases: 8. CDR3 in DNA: TGTGCCAGCAGCCAAGATCGGGGCGGGAGCTACAAAAACATTCAGTACTTC. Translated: CASSQDRGGSYKNIQYF.

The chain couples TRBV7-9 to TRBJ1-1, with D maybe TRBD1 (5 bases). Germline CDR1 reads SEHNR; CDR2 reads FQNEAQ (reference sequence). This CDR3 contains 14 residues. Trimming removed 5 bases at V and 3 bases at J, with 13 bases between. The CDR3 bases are TGTGCCAGCAGCGCAGGGAATGTTCACACTGAAGCTTTCTTT. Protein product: CASSAGNVHTEAFF.

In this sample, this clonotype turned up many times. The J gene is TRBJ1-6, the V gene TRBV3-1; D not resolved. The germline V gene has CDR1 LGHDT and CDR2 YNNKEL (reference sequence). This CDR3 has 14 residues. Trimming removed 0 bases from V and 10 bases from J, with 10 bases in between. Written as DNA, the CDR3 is TGTGCCAGCAGCCAAGATCCCGGGATATCACCCCTCCACTTT. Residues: CASSQDPGISPLHF.